This TCR beta chain came from a study of blood T cell repertoires in COVID-19. Study-level background: Samples representing acute and convalescent COVID-19 were sourced from the United States, Italy and Spain.

This clone was recorded once. The CDR3 totals 14 residues. Trimming cost V 0 bases and J 0 bases, with 6 bases left between them. The germline CDR1 and CDR2 sequences are SGDLS and YYNGEE. The data were produced by immunoSEQ multiplex PCR, yet TCRdb's version contains in-frame clones alone and is incomplete. The sample carries about 48,000 clones, approximately 83% recorded once. The sequence came from a woman older than 75 with acute or convalescent COVID-19. The V gene is TRBV9, the J gene TRBJ1-1, with no clear D. The specimen was peripheral blood. The CDR3: CASSVGGMNTEAFF. The CDR3, as DNA: TGTGCCAGCAGCGTAGGCGGAATGAACACTGAAGCTTTCTTT. Full variable domain (remainder filled in from reference TRBV9 and TRBJ1-1): DSGVTQTPKHLITATGQRVTLRCSPRSGDLSVYWYQQSLDQGLQFLIQYYNGEERAKGNILERFSAQQFPDLHSELNLSSLELGDSALYFCASSVGGMNTEAFFGQGTRLTVV.